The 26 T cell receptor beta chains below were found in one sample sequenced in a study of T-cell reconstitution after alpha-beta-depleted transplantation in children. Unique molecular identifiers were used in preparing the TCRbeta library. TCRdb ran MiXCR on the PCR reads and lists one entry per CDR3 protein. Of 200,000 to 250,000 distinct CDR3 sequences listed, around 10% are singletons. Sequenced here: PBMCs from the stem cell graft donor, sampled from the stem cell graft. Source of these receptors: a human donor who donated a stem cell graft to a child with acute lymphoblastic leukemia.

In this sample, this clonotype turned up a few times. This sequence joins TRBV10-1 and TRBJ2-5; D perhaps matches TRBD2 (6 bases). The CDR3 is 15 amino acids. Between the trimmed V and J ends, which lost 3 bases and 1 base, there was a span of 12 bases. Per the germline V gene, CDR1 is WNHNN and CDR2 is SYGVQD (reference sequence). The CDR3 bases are TGCGCCAGCAGTGACCCCGGGACTCTCCAAGAGACCCAGTACTTC. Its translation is CASSDPGTLQETQYF.

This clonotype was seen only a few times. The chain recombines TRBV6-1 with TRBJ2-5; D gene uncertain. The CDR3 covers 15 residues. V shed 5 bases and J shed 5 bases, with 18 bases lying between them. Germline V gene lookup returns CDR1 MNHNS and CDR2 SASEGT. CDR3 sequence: CASSLRGPGRETQYF. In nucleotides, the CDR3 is TGTGCCAGCAGTCTTCGCGGTCCGGGCCGGGAGACCCAGTACTTC.

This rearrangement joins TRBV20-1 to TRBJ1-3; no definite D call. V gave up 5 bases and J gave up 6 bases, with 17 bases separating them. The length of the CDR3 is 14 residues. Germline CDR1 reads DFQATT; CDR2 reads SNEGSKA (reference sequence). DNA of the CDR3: TGCAGTGCTGGCCGGTCCTGGGAGATAAACACCATATATTTT. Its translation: CSAGRSWEINTIYF.

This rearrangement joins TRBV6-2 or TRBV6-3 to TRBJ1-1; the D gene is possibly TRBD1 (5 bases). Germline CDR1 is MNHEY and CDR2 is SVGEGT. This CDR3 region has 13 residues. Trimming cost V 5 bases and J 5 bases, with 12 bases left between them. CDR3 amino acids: CASSPAGRTEAFF. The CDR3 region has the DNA TGTGCCAGCAGTCCGGCGGGGCGGACTGAAGCTTTCTTT.

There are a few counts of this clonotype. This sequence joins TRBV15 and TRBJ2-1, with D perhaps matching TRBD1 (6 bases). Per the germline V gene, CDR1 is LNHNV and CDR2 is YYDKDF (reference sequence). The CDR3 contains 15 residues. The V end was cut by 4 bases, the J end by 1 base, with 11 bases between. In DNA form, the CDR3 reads TGTGCCACCAGCATCGGCGGACAGTCCTACAATGAGCAGTTCTTC. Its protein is CATSIGGQSYNEQFF.

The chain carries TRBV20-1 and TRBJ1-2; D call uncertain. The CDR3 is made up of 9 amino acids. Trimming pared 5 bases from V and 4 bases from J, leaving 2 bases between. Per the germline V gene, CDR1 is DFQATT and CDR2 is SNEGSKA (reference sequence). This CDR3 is CSAVYGYTF. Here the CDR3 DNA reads TGCAGTGCTGTCTATGGCTACACCTTC.

CDR3 amino acids: CASSVGLAKNNEQFF. DNA of the CDR3: TGTGCCAGCAGCGTGGGGCTAGCGAAAAACAATGAGCAGTTCTTC. The gene calls are TRBV7-2 and TRBJ2-1; a weak D match, TRBD2 (6 bases). V lost 5 bases, J lost 5 bases, and 16 bases lay in between. Germline values: CDR1 SGHTA, CDR2 FQGNSA. The CDR3 has 15 residues.

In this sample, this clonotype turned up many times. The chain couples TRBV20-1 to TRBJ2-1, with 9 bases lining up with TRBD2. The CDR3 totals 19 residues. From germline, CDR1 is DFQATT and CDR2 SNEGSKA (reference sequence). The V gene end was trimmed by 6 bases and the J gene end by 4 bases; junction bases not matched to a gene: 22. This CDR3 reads CSADFGGSGGPQSYNEQFF. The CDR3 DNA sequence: TGCAGTGCAGACTTCGGTGGTAGCGGGGGCCCACAATCTTACAATGAGCAGTTCTTC.

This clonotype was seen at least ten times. The CDR3 DNA reads TGTGCCAGCAGCCACGGACAAGAACGTGGCTACACCTTC. Its protein product is CASSHGQERGYTF. This chain joins TRBV7-9 and TRBJ1-2, with TRBD1 as a possible D gene (5 bases). In germline, CDR1 is SEHNR, CDR2 FQNEAQ (reference sequence). There are 13 residues in the CDR3. V was cut by 5 bases and J by 7 bases, with 14 bases left in between.

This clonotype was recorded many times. CDR3 region: CSASLGQGGTEAFF. Here the CDR3 DNA reads TGCAGTGCTAGCCTGGGACAGGGCGGCACTGAAGCTTTCTTT. The rearrangement uses TRBV20-1 and TRBJ1-1; 9 bases map to TRBD1. V trimming: 3 bases; J trimming: 4 bases; junction bases outside the gene matches: 6. The germline CDR1 and CDR2 sequences are DFQATT and SNEGSKA (reference sequence). The CDR3 is 14 amino acids.

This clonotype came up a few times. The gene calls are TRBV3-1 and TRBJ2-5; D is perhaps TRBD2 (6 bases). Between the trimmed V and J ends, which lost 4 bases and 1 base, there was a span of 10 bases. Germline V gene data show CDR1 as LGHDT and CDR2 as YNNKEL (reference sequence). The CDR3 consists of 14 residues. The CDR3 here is CASSRGAIQETQYF. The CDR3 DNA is TGTGCCAGCAGCCGCGGGGCTATCCAAGAGACCCAGTACTTC.

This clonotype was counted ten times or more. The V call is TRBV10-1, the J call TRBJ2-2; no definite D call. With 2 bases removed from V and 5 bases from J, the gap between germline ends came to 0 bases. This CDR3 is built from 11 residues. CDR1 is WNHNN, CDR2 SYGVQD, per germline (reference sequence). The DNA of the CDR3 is TGCGCCAGCAGTGAGACCGGGGAGCTGTTTTTT. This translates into CASSETGELFF.

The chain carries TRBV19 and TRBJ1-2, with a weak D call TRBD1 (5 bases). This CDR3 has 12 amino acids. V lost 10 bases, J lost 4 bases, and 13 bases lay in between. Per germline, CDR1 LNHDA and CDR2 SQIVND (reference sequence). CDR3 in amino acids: CATHSGLYGYTF. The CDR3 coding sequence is TGTGCCACACATTCAGGGCTCTATGGCTACACCTTC. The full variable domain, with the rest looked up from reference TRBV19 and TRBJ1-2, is DGGITQSPKYLFRKEGQNVTLSCEQNLNHDAMYWYRQDPGQGLRLIYYSQIVNDFQKGDIAEGYSVSREKKESFPLTVTSAQKNPTAFYLCATHSGLYGYTFGSGTRLTVV.

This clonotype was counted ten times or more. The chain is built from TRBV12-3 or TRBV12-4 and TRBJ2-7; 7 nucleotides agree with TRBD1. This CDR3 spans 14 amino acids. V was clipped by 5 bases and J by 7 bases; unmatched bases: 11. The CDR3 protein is CASSKGQPSREQYF. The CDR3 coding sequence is TGTGCCAGCAGTAAGGGACAGCCCTCGAGGGAGCAGTACTTC.

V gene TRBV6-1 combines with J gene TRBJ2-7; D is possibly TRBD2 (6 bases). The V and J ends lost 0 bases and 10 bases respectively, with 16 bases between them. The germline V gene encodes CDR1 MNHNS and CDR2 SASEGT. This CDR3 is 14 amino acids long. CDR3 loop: CASSEARVTRGQYF. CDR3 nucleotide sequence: TGTGCCAGCAGTGAAGCGCGAGTAACGCGGGGCCAGTACTTC.

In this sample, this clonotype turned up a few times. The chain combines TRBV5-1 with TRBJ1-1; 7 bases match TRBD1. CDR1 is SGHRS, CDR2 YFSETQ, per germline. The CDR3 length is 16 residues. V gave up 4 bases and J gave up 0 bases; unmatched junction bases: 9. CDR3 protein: CASSQTGVALNTEAFF. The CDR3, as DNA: TGCGCCAGCAGCCAAACAGGGGTCGCACTGAACACTGAAGCTTTCTTT.

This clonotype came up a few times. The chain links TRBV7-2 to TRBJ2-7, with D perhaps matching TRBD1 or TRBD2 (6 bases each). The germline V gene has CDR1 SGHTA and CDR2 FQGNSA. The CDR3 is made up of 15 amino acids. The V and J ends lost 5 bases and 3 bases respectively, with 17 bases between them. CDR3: CASSPQWGAVYEQYF. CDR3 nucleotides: TGTGCCAGCAGCCCTCAATGGGGGGCCGTCTACGAGCAGTACTTC.

The CDR3: CASRTGRGGRDEQFF. CDR3 nucleotide sequence: TGTGCCAGCAGAACGGGGCGGGGGGGCAGGGATGAGCAGTTCTTC. V usage is TRBV6-5 and J usage is TRBJ2-1; TRBD2 agrees at 9 bases. This CDR3 region has 15 residues. The germline V gene has CDR1 MNHEY and CDR2 SVGAGI. J was trimmed by 8 bases and V by 6 bases; bases with no gene match: 11.

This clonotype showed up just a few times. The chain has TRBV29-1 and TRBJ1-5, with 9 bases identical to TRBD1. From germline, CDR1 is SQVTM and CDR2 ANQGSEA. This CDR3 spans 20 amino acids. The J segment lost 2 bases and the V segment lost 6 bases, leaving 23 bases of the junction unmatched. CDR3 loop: CSVAGIPGQGNKGGNQPQHF. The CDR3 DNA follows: TGCAGCGTCGCAGGGATACCGGGACAGGGTAATAAGGGTGGCAATCAGCCCCAGCATTTT.

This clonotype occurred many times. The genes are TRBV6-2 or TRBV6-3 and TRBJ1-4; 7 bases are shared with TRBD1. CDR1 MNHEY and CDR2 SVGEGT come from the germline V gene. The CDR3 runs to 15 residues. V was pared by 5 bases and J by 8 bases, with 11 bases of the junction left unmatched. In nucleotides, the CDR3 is TGTGCCAGCAGTAATCGACAGGGTCTTGGCGAAAAACTGTTTTTT. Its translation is CASSNRQGLGEKLFF.

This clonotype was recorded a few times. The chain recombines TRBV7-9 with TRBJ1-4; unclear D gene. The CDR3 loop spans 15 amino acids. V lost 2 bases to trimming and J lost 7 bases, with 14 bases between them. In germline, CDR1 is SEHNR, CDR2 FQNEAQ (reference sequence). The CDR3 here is CASSLKGSSAEKLFF. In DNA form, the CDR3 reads TGTGCCAGCAGCTTAAAGGGCAGCTCAGCTGAAAAACTGTTTTTT.

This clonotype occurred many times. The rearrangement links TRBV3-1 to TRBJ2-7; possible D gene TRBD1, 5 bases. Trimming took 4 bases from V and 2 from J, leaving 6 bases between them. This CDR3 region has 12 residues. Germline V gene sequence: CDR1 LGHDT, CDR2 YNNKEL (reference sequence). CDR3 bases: TGTGCCAGCAGCCCGGACACCTACGAGCAGTACTTC. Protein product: CASSPDTYEQYF.

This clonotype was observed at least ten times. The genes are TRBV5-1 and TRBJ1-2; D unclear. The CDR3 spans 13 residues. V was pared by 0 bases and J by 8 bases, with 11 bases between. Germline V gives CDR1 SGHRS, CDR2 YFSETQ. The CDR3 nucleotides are TGCGCCAGCAGCTTGGAAGGGTTGGAAGGCTACACCTTC. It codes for CASSLEGLEGYTF. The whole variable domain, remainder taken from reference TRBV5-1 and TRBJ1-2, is KAGVTQTPRYLIKTRGQQVTLSCSPISGHRSVSWYQQTPGQGLQFLFEYFSETQRNKGNFPGRFSGRQFSNSRSEMNVSTLELGDSALYLCASSLEGLEGYTFGSGTRLTVV.

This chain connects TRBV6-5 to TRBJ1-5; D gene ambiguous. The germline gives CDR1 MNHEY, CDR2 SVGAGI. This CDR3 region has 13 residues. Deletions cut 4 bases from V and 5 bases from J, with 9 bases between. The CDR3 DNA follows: TGTGCCAGCAGTTTGGCGAGACATCAGCCCCAGCATTTT. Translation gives CASSLARHQPQHF.

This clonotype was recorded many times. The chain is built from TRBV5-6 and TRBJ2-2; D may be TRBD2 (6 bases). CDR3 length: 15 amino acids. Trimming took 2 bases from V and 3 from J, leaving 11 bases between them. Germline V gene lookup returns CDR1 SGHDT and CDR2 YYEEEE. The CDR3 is CASSLKWRDTGELFF. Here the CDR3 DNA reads TGTGCCAGCAGCTTAAAATGGAGGGACACCGGGGAGCTGTTTTTT.

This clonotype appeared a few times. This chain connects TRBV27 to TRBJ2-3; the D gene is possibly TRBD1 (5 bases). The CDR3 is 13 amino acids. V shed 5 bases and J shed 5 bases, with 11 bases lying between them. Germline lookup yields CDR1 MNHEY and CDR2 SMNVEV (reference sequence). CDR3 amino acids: CASSPGFRDTQYF. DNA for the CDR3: TGTGCCAGCAGTCCAGGGTTTCGAGATACGCAGTATTTT.